Sequencing of this T cell receptor beta chain was carried out in a study of control samples from healthy donors and cancer patients. Profiled with immunoSEQ multiplex PCR; TCRdb holds only in-frame clones, not every one. The sample has fewer than 200,000 clones, approximately 94% seen once. V lost 4 bases to trimming and J lost 0 bases; unmatched junction nucleotides: 9. Germline CDR1 reads SGHKS; CDR2 reads YYEKEE (reference sequence). The CDR3 has 17 residues. The TCR was taken from a man in his 60s with colorectal cancer. Source material: PBMCs. This chain connects TRBV5-5 to TRBJ1-3; 8 positions match TRBD1. CDR3 loop: CASSLQRQGYSGNTIYF. CDR3 coding DNA: TGTGCCAGCAGCCTTCAAAGACAGGGGTACTCTGGAAACACCATATATTTT.